Described below is a single T cell receptor (beta chain) sequence and its context. Only in-frame clones appear in the TCRdb table, and some are missing; sequencing was by immunoSEQ multiplex PCR. The profile covers 35,000 to 40,000 clones, with around 90% appearing a single time and about 0.72% taken by the ten largest. The source of the sample is a study of T cell changes during pregnancy in multiple sclerosis. Trimming removed 4 bases at V and 5 bases at J, with 14 bases between. The CDR3 covers 15 residues. Germline CDR1 is MDHEN and CDR2 is SYDVKM. The chain carries TRBV28 and TRBJ1-4, with D tentatively TRBD1 (5 bases). The sample here was CD4+ T cells from peripheral blood mononuclear cells, taken after pregnancy. This sequence was found in a female donor in good health, enrolled as a control in a pregnancy study. As DNA, the CDR3 is TGTGCCAGCAGTTCGCATGGGACTCCAAATGAAAAACTGTTTTTT. Translated, it gives CASSSHGTPNEKLFF.